Given below is one TCR beta chain in context. Its antigen is unknown. The CDR3 is 12 amino acids. The V gene's germline CDR1 is SQVTM and CDR2 ANQGSEA. Losses at the gene ends were 7 bases for V and 9 bases for J; bases not matched to a gene: 5. This sample is drawn from a study of breast tumors, draining lymph nodes, adjacent tissues. TCRdb re-analysed the multiplex PCR reads in MiXCR, keeping a single row per CDR3 protein. The sample includes hundreds of thousands of distinct CDR3 sequences, roughly 32% of them seen just once. General observations from the study: That most tumor T cells come from lymph nodes remained unproven. Tumor TCR diversity was below lymph nodes but above nontumor tissue. Findings are consistent with lymph node origin and intratumoral expansion of most tumor T cells.

Samples came from axillary lymph nodes draining the breast cancer. The sequence derives from a female donor with breast cancer. Some clones in this sample may be carry-over from other donors' samples. Material: axillary lymph node tissue. This chain connects TRBV29-1 to TRBJ2-1; 11 bases are shared with TRBD2. CDR3 in DNA: TGCAGCGGATCGACTAGCGGGATTGAGCAGTTCTTC. Translating it yields CSGSTSGIEQFF.